This T cell receptor (beta chain) came from a study of blood T cell repertoires in COVID-19. Method: immunoSEQ multiplex PCR; TCRdb's copy keeps in-frame clones and lacks some. Of hundreds of thousands of clones listed, approximately 91% are singletons. J lost 3 bases, V lost 6 bases, and 9 bases had no gene match. Germline CDR1 is SGHVS and CDR2 is FNYEAQ. The CDR3 length is 15 residues. The chain carries TRBV7-6 and TRBJ2-3, with TRBD1 identical over 7 bases. This clonotype was sampled from a woman between 40 and 55 years old who had recovered from COVID-19. The specimen was PBMCs or T cells enriched from blood (not recorded which). CDR3 coding DNA: TGTGCCAGCAGTTTTACAGGGGTCATGACAGATACGCAGTATTTT. Its protein is CASSFTGVMTDTQYF.